This T cell receptor (beta chain) was captured in a study of prognosis after radiotherapy for stage I lung cancer. This CDR3 is built from 15 residues. Looked up from germline, CDR1 is DFQATT and CDR2 is SNEGSKA (reference sequence). Trimming removed 1 base at V and 5 bases at J, with 17 bases between. Amplification of TCR beta CDR3 from genomic DNA used two-round multiplex PCR. Every TRBV and TRBJ gene had its own specific primer in first-round PCR. Each CDR3 protein is one row after TCRdb ran MiXCR on the multiplex PCR reads. The sample has about 17,000 distinct CDR3 sequences; 15% to 20% are singletons.

This rearrangement joins TRBV20-1 to TRBJ1-1, with D perhaps TRBD1 (5 bases). The clonotype originates from a donor older than 45 with non-small cell lung cancer. Here the sequenced sample was PBMCs, taken before or after stereotactic body radiation therapy (not recorded which). The DNA for the CDR3 is TGCAGTGCTAGAGGCCAAGGGCAGGGAATGACTGAAGCTTTCTTT. Its translation is CSARGQGQGMTEAFF.